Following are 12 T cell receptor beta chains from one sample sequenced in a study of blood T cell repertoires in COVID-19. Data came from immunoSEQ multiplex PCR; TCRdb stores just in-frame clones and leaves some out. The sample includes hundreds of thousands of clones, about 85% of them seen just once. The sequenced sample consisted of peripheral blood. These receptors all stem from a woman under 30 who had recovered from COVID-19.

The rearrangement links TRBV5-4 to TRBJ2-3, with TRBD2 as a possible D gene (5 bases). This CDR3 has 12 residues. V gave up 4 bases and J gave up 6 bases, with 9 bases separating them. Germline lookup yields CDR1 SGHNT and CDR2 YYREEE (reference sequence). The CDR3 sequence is CASSPTGDTQYF. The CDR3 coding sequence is TGTGCCAGCAGCCCTACGGGGGATACGCAGTATTTT.

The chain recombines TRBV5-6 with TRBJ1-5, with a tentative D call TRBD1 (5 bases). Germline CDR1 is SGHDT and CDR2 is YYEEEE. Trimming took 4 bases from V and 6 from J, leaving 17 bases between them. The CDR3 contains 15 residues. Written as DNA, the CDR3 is TGTGCCAGCAGCGGGGGAGGTGCCGTCGGTCAGCCCCAGCATTTT. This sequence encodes CASSGGGAVGQPQHF.

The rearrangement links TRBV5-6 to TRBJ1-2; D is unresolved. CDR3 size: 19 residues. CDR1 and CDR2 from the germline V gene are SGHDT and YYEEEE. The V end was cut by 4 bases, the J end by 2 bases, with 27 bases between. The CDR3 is CASSSFLKPGDYFNYGYTF. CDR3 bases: TGTGCCAGCAGCAGCTTTCTAAAACCGGGAGACTATTTCAACTATGGCTACACCTTC.

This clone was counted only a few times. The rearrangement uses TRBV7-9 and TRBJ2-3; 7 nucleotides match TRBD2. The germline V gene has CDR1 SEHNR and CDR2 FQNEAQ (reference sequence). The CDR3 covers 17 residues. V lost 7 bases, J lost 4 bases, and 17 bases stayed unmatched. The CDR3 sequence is CASTLRLADPNPDTQYF. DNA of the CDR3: TGTGCCAGCACATTGCGACTAGCAGACCCGAACCCAGATACGCAGTATTTT.

CDR3 sequence reads: CASSQGLAGAYYEQYF. CDR3 nucleotides: TGTGCCAGCAGCCAAGGTTTGGCGGGAGCGTACTACGAGCAGTACTTC. The chain joins TRBV14 to TRBJ2-7, with 7 bases that match TRBD2. V lost 1 base to trimming and J lost 3 bases; unmatched junction nucleotides: 9. Germline CDR1 and CDR2: SGHDN and FVKESK. The CDR3 runs 16 residues.

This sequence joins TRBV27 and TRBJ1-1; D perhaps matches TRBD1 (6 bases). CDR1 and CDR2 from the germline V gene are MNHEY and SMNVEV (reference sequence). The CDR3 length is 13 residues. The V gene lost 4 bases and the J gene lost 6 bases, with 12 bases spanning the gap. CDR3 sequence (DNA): TGTGCCAGCAGTTATAGCAGGGGCGCTGAAGCTTTCTTT. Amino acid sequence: CASSYSRGAEAFF.

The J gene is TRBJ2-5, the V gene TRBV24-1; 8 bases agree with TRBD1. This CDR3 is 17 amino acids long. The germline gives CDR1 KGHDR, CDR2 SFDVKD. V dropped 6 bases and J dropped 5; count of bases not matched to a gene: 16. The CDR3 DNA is TGTGCCACCAGTCACTCCGGACAGGGTGCCTTGAGGGAGACCCAGTACTTC. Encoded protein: CATSHSGQGALRETQYF.

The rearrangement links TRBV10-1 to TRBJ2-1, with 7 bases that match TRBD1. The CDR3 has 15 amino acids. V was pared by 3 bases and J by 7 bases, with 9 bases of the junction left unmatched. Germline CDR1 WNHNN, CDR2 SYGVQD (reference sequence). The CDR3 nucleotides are TGCGCCAGCAGTGATACAGGGGCGTTGATTAATGAGCAGTTCTTC. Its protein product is CASSDTGALINEQFF.

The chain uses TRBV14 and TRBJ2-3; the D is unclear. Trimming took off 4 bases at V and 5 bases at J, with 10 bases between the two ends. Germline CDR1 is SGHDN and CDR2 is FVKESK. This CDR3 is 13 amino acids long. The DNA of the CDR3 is TGTGCCAGCAGCCCGCCAAACAGAGATACGCAGTATTTT. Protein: CASSPPNRDTQYF.

CDR3 amino acids: CAWGKGALYEQYF. The CDR3 DNA reads TGTGCCTGGGGGAAGGGGGCGCTCTACGAGCAGTACTTC. The rearrangement uses TRBV30 and TRBJ2-7; TRBD1 agrees at 7 bases. The length of the CDR3 is 13 residues. V lost 5 bases and J lost 3; bases outside the gene matches: 7. Germline V lookup: CDR1 GTSNPN, CDR2 SVGIG (reference sequence).

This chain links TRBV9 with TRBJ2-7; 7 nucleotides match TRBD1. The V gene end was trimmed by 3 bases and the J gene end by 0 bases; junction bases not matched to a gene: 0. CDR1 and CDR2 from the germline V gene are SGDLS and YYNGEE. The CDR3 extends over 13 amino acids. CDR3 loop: CASSGQGSYEQYF. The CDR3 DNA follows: TGTGCCAGCAGCGGACAGGGCTCCTACGAGCAGTACTTC.

The CDR3 sequence: CASSKLGPQPYEQYF. The CDR3 DNA reads as TGTGCCAGCAGCAAATTGGGGCCACAGCCGTACGAGCAGTACTTC. The chain uses TRBV21-1 and TRBJ2-7; the table's TRBD1 call for D was not verified on the DNA. TRBV21-1 has pseudogene status. CDR3 length equals 15 residues.